Listed below are T cell receptor beta chains from one sample, sequenced in a study of blood T cells in healthy people across ages. TCRdb reanalysed the 5' RACE reads using MiXCR and keeps one entry per CDR3 protein. The table includes over 1,500,000 distinct CDR3 sequences, around half detected once. Sequences were obtained from blood. All receptors derive from a woman aged 35 to 49 in good health. The conserved cysteine and the conserved F or W are not part of the CDR3 here. A D gene is named only where the DNA matches it firmly.

V gene,CDR3 length,J gene,D gene,CDR3 protein
TRBV20-1,10,TRBJ2-5,NA,SADETGETQY
TRBV4-2,12,TRBJ1-6,NA,ASSQGQWNSPLH
TRBV6-5,13,TRBJ1-2,TRBD1,ASSQTGVGDYGYT
TRBV5-1,11,TRBJ2-3,NA,ASSVEGPGTQY
TRBV12-3/TRBV12-4,13,TRBJ2-1,TRBD2,ASSPLWGRDNEQF
TRBV6-2/TRBV6-3,12,TRBJ1-2,NA,ASSSWRSNYGYT
TRBV5-1,12,TRBJ2-7,TRBD1,ASSSGSTGDEQY
TRBV7-9,16,TRBJ2-1,NA,ASSLAGKGLSSYNEQF
TRBV6-5,9,TRBJ2-5,NA,ASILEETQY
TRBV9,12,TRBJ2-5,NA,ASSYLGLSETQY
TRBV5-5,14,TRBJ2-7,NA,ASSFSGESPVYEQY
TRBV6-2/TRBV6-3,13,TRBJ2-1,TRBD2,ASNPAGSPYNEQF
TRBV5-6,13,TRBJ1-6,NA,ASSFGNRRDSPLH
TRBV4-2,15,TRBJ2-3,TRBD2,ASSQVFDSGAKDTQY
TRBV12-3/TRBV12-4,11,NA,NA,ASSRTDNYEQY
TRBV27,12,TRBJ1-2,NA,ASSMQGLGYGYT
TRBV6-5,14,TRBJ1-5,TRBD1,ASSLTGVQSNQPQH
TRBV6-1,12,TRBJ2-6,TRBD1,ASSEETGGNVLT
TRBV5-6,14,NA,NA,ASSLPRSGSYNEQY
TRBV28,16,TRBJ1-6,NA,ASRPAGHTSSYNSPLH
TRBV7-9,14,TRBJ1-5,TRBD1,ASSLSMTGSNQPQH
TRBV3-1,14,TRBJ2-5,TRBD2,ASSQDGLAGRETQY
TRBV4-2,12,TRBJ1-4,NA,ASSQKRAEEKLF
TRBV14,11,TRBJ2-3,NA,ASSQVGGSTQY
TRBV4-3,9,TRBJ1-2,NA,ASSRNSGYT
TRBV12-3/TRBV12-4,13,TRBJ2-5,TRBD2,ASSLLAGGYETQY
TRBV27,12,TRBJ2-3,NA,ASSLRETPGTQY
TRBV12-3/TRBV12-4,10,TRBJ1-1,NA,ASAVGDTEAF
TRBV29-1,11,NA,NA,SGARGSLYEQY
TRBV1,16,TRBJ2-1,NA,TSSPPPPRVVEDNEQF
TRBV10-3,12,TRBJ2-3,TRBD1,ATTGTGSTDTQY
TRBV12-3/TRBV12-4,11,TRBJ2-1,NA,ASRRAVGGEQF
TRBV4-2,14,TRBJ2-7,TRBD2,ASSLTTSGYSYEQY
TRBV29-1,11,TRBJ2-5,TRBD1,SVLSGGGGTQY
TRBV6-2/TRBV6-3,16,TRBJ1-6,TRBD1,ASSYETGERRENSPLH
TRBV20-1,12,TRBJ2-7,NA,SAGGTGSSYEQY
TRBV28,11,TRBJ2-5,TRBD1,ASIGGPLGGQY
TRBV6-2/TRBV6-3,13,TRBJ2-3,TRBD1,ASSYVDRAADTQY